A selection of T cell receptor beta chains follows, all from one sample in a study of T cells expressing NK-cell markers. Reprocessing the 5' RACE reads, TCRdb reports a single entry for every CDR3 protein and omits DNA. The ten most abundant clones cover 20% of a sample with 150,000 to 200,000 distinct CDR3 sequences. Material for sequencing was blood T cells: a sorted CD56 or NKG2C T cell subset, CD4+ or CD8+ T cells, or bulk PBMC T cells (not recorded which). The receptors shown here come from a man aged 18-70 years in good health. Each CDR3 is given with its conserved first and last residue. Fields, in order: J gene, V gene, CDR3 protein.

>TRBJ2-7|TRBV28
CASSLLDPTAYEQYF
>TRBJ2-3|TRBV4-2
CASSHPPSGGSSFTDTQYF
>TRBJ1-1|TRBV19
CAVGHPNTEAFF
>TRBJ2-7|TRBV18
CASSQQTGPSVYEQYF
>TRBJ1-1|TRBV4-1
CASSQVGVDEAFF
>TRBJ2-7|TRBV27
CASRGTSGGPIPYEQYF
>TRBJ2-1|TRBV5-6
CASSALAGSYNEQFF
>TRBJ2-3|TRBV20-1
CSARDESGRYTDTQYF
>TRBJ2-7|TRBV11-2
CASSPTGEASDLNHEQYF
>TRBJ1-5|TRBV7-6
CASSLAPAQEAGGPQHF
>TRBJ1-1|TRBV12-3/TRBV12-4
CASSWSTEAFF
>TRBJ1-5|TRBV6-5
CASSYSPGQGVGSNQPQHF
>TRBJ2-7|TRBV20-1
CSALSGASYEQYF
>TRBJ2-2|TRBV7-9
CASSPWWGNTGELFF
>TRBJ2-3|TRBV20-1
CSGQAGITDTQYF
>TRBJ1-5|TRBV19
CASSIGGGRGSEPQHF
>TRBJ2-5|TRBV9
CASSVSSGEQETQYF
>TRBJ2-5|TRBV2
CASSDYRGDKETQYF
>TRBJ1-2|TRBV7-9
CASSVGSNYGYTF
>TRBJ1-2|TRBV15
CATSRTFRDVDYGYTF
>TRBJ2-3|TRBV14
CASSQEGLELVDTQYF
>TRBJ2-7|TRBV5-1
CASSHTGTGGSEQYF
>TRBJ2-1|TRBV10-3
CAISGLAGSYNEQFF
>TRBJ1-5|TRBV27
CASSPRQLNQPQHF
>TRBJ2-1|TRBV2
CASRGLDDEQFF
>TRBJ2-2|TRBV27
CASSAGTSGNTGELFF
>TRBJ1-5|TRBV20-1
CSAIPDERDSNQPQHF
>TRBJ2-3|TRBV7-6
CASSSLGGGSSTDTQYF
>TRBJ2-3|TRBV5-4
CASSLGLGLADTQYF
>TRBJ2-1|TRBV7-9
CASSLVNGGSEQFF
>TRBJ2-2|TRBV9
CASSAGTGGETGELFF
>TRBJ1-4|TRBV28
CASSSTGNGEKLFF
>TRBJ2-2|TRBV5-1
CASRHTPGQGNTGELFF
>TRBJ2-7|TRBV3-1
CASSQDLGASYEQYF
>TRBJ2-7|TRBV13
CASSLIVEGYEQYF
>TRBJ2-1|TRBV7-8
CASSISGGPYNEQFF
>TRBJ1-1|TRBV16
CASSRGQENTEAFF
>TRBJ2-1|TRBV3-1
CASSQELLIDNEQFF
>TRBJ2-3|TRBV7-2
CASSLAVGQGLTDTQYF